Listed here are 8 T cell receptor beta chains from one sample, sequenced in a study of blood T cell dynamics during melanoma immunotherapy. The time point was: pre-treatment baseline. Data came from immunoSEQ multiplex PCR; TCRdb stores just in-frame clones and leaves some out. The sample has some 15,000 clones, 91% seen once. This specimen was blood, taken from a patient treated with checkpoint blockade. Receptor source: a human donor with melanoma.

The J gene is TRBJ1-1, the V gene TRBV7-2; D possibly corresponds to TRBD1 (5 bases). Germline assignment: CDR1 SGHTA and CDR2 FQGNSA. This CDR3 is 14 amino acids long. Trimming left V 1 base short and J 0 bases short, with 6 bases between. The DNA of the CDR3 is TGTGCCAGCAGCTTAGGACAGCTGAACACTGAAGCTTTCTTT. Its protein is CASSLGQLNTEAFF.

This clone has a single count. This chain joins TRBV11-3 and TRBJ2-1, with 7 bases matching TRBD2. CDR1 and CDR2 from the germline V gene are SGHNT and YENEEA. CDR3 size: 15 residues. V was clipped by 1 base and J by 6 bases; unmatched bases: 6. This CDR3 reads CASSLGGGVGNEQFF. CDR3 DNA: TGTGCCAGCAGCTTAGGTGGGGGGGTCGGCAATGAGCAGTTCTTC.

The chain employs TRBV5-4 and TRBJ2-7; D might be TRBD2 (6 bases). Germline values: CDR1 SGHNT, CDR2 YYREEE (reference sequence). This CDR3 contains 12 residues. Trimming took off 3 bases at V and 4 bases at J, with 8 bases between the two ends. The CDR3 DNA reads TGTGCCAGCAGCTGGGACTCTTACGAGCAGTACTTC. Translated, it gives CASSWDSYEQYF.

The chain is built from TRBV29-1 and TRBJ1-1; D not certain. The V and J ends lost 7 bases and 5 bases respectively, with 14 bases between them. Germline V gene data show CDR1 as SQVTM and CDR2 as ANQGSEA. The CDR3 totals 12 residues. The CDR3 loop is CSARWGGTEAFF. The CDR3 DNA follows: TGCAGCGCCCGGTGGGGTGGGACTGAAGCTTTCTTT. Supplemented by reference TRBV29-1 and TRBJ1-1, the full variable domain reads SAVISQKPSRDICQRGTSLTIQCQVDSQVTMMFWYRQQPGQSLTLIATANQGSEATYESGFVIDKFPISRPNLTFSTLTVSNMSPEDSSIYLCSARWGGTEAFFGQGTRLTVV.

This clone appeared once. The chain has TRBV2 and TRBJ1-5, with 7 bases aligning to TRBD1. V shed 6 bases and J 1 base; nucleotides not matched to a gene: 12. From germline, CDR1 is SNHLY and CDR2 FYNNEI. The CDR3 has 17 amino acids. The CDR3 spells CASRAEKGAISNQPQHF. The CDR3 coding sequence is TGTGCCAGCAGGGCAGAGAAGGGGGCAATAAGCAATCAGCCCCAGCATTTT.

This clone appeared a single time. Here the CDR3 DNA reads TGCGCCAGCAGCTTGGCAGGGGATCAGGAAAAACTGTTTTTT. It translates to CASSLAGDQEKLFF. The chain employs TRBV5-1 and TRBJ1-4; TRBD1 is a possible D gene (6 bases). Trimming stripped 0 bases from V and 8 bases from J, with 11 bases between. The length of the CDR3 is 14 residues. Germline-derived CDR1 and CDR2 are SGHRS and YFSETQ.

This clone came up once. The chain combines TRBV4-3 with TRBJ2-2; the D call may be TRBD1 or TRBD2 (5 bases each). CDR1 and CDR2 (germline): LGHNA, YSLEER. V dropped 4 bases and J dropped 3 bases, with 15 bases sitting between them. The CDR3 sequence is 16 residues long. The CDR3: CASSPDRGRDTGELFF. In DNA form, the CDR3 reads TGCGCCAGCAGCCCCGACCGGGGCAGGGACACCGGGGAGCTGTTTTTT.

The J gene is TRBJ2-7, the V gene TRBV4-3; 10 bases are shared with TRBD2. Germline CDR1 and CDR2: LGHNA and YSLEER. This CDR3 is 16 amino acids long. V gave up 1 base and J gave up 0 bases; unmatched junction bases: 3. CDR3 sequence (DNA): TGCGCCAGCAGCCAAGTGAGCGGGGGGGCCTCCTACGAGCAGTACTTC. Its protein product is CASSQVSGGASYEQYF.